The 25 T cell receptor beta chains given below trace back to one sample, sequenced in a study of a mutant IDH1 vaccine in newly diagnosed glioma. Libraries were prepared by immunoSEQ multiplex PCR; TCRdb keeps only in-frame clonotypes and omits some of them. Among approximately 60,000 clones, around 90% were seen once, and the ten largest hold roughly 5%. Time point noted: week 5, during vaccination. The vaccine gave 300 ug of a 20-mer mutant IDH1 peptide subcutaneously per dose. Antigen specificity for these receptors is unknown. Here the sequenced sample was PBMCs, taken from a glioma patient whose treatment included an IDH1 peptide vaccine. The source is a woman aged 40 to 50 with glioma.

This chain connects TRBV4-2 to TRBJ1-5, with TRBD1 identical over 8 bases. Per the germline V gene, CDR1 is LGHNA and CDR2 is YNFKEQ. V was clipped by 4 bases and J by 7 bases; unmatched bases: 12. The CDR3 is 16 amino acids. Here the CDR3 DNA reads TGTGCCAGCAGCCCAGACCTCAGGGGGCGCAGGCAGCCCCAGCATTTT. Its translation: CASSPDLRGRRQPQHF.

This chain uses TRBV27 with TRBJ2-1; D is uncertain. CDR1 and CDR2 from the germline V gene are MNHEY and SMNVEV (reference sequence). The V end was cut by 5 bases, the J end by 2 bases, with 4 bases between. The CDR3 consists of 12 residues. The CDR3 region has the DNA TGTGCCAGCAGTAAAACCTACAATGAGCAGTTCTTC. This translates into CASSKTYNEQFF.

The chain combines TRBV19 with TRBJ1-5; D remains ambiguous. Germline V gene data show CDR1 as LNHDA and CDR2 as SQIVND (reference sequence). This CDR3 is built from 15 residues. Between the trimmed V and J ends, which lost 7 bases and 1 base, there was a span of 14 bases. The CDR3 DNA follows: TGTGCCAGTAAGACATTCTCGGGGAGCAATCAGCCCCAGCATTTT. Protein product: CASKTFSGSNQPQHF.

The CDR3 DNA reads as TGCGCCAGCAGTAGCGGAAAAGAGACCCAGTACTTC. It specifies CASSSGKETQYF. This chain joins TRBV10-2 and TRBJ2-5; D is possibly TRBD2 (5 bases). The CDR3 extends over 12 amino acids. CDR1 and CDR2 from the germline V gene are WSHSY and SAAADI. The V gene lost 5 bases and the J gene lost 3 bases, with 7 bases spanning the gap.

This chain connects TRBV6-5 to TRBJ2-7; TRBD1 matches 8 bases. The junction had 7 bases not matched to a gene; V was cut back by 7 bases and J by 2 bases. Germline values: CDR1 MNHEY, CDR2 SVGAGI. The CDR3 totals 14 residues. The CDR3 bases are TGTGCCAGCAAGTACAGGGGGGAGGCCTACGAGCAGTACTTC. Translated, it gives CASKYRGEAYEQYF.

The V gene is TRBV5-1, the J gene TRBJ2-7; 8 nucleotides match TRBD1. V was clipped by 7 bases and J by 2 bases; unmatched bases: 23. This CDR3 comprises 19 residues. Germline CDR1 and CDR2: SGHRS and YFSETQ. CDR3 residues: CASARGPLSGRPSTYEQYF. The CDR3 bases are TGCGCCAGCGCCAGGGGGCCCCTCTCGGGGAGGCCGAGCACCTACGAGCAGTACTTC.

CDR3 loop: CAIHWASGGADQETQYF. The CDR3 region has the DNA TGTGCTATCCATTGGGCTAGCGGGGGGGCCGATCAAGAGACCCAGTACTTC. The chain employs TRBV30 and TRBJ2-5, with 12 bases matching TRBD2. This CDR3 has 17 amino acids. The germline CDR1 and CDR2 sequences are GTSNPN and SVGIG (reference sequence).

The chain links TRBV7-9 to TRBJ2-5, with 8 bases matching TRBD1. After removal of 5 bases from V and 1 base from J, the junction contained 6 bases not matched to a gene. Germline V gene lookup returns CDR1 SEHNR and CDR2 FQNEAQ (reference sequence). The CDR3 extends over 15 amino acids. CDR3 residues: CASSKTGVSQETQYF. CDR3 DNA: TGTGCCAGCAGCAAGACAGGGGTCTCCCAAGAGACCCAGTACTTC.

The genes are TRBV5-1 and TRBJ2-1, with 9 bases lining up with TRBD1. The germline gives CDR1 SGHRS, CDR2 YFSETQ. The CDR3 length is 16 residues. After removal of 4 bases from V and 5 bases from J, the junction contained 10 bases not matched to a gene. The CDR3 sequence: CASSANPGQGNNEQFF. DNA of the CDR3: TGCGCCAGCAGCGCTAACCCGGGACAGGGTAACAATGAGCAGTTCTTC.

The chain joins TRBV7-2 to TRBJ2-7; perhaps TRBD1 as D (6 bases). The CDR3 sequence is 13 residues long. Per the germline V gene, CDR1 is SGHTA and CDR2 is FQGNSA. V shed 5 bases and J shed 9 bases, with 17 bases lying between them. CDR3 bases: TGTGCCAGCAGCCAGGGGCAGGGCTCTTGGCAGTACTTC. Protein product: CASSQGQGSWQYF.

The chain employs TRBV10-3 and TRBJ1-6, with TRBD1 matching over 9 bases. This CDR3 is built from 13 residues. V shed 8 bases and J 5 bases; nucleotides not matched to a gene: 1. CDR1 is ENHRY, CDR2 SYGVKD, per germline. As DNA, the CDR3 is TGTGCCATCCGGGACAGGGATAATTCACCCCTCCACTTT. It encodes CAIRDRDNSPLHF.

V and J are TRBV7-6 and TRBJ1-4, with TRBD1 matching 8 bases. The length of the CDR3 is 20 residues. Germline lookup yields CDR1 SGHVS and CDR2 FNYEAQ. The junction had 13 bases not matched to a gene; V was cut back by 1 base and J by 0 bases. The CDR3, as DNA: TGTGCCAGCAGCTTAGTAGTTATATTGGGGACAGGTGCAACTAATGAAAAACTGTTTTTT. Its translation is CASSLVVILGTGATNEKLFF.

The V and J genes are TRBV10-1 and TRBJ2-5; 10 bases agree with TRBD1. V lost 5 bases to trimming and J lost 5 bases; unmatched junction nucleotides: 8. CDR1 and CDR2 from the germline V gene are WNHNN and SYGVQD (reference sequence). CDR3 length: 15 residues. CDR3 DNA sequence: TGCGCCAGCAGTCTCCGGGACAGGGGAGGGGAGACCCAGTACTTC. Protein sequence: CASSLRDRGGETQYF.

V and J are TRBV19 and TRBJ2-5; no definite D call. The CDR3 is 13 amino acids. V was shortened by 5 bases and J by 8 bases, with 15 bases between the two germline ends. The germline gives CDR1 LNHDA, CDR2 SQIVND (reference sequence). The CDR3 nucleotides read TGTGCCAGTAGTCGGAGACACGGAGATACCCAGTACTTC. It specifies CASSRRHGDTQYF. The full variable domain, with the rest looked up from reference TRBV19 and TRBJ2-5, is DGGITQSPKYLFRKEGQNVTLSCEQNLNHDAMYWYRQDPGQGLRLIYYSQIVNDFQKGDIAEGYSVSREKKESFPLTVTSAQKNPTAFYLCASSRRHGDTQYFGPGTRLLVL.

CDR3 DNA: TGTGCCAGCAGCTTGCTACAGGATAATTCACCCCTCCACTTT. Its protein is CASSLLQDNSPLHF. The V gene is TRBV5-4, the J gene TRBJ1-6; possible D gene TRBD1, 5 bases. Per germline, CDR1 SGHNT and CDR2 YYREEE (reference sequence). V shed 1 base and J shed 5 bases, with 7 bases lying between them. CDR3 size: 14 residues. Filled out from reference TRBV5-4 and TRBJ1-6, the complete variable domain reads ETGVTQSPTHLIKTRGQQVTLRCSSQSGHNTVSWYQQALGQGPQFIFQYYREEENGRGNFPPRFSGLQFPNYSSELNVNALELDDSALYLCASSLLQDNSPLHFGNGTRLTVT.

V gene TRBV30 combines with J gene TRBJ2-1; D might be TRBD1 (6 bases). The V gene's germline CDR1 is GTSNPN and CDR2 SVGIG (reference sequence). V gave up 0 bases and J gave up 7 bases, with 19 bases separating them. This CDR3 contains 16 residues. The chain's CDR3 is CAWSVRGRGNPNEQFF. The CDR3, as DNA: TGTGCCTGGAGTGTTAGGGGCAGGGGAAACCCTAATGAGCAGTTCTTC.

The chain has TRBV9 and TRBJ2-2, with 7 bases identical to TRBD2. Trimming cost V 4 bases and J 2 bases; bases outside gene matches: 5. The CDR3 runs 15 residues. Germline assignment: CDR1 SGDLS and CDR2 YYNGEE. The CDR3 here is CASSPRLANTGELFF. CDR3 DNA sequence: TGTGCCAGCAGCCCAAGACTAGCCAACACCGGGGAGCTGTTTTTT.

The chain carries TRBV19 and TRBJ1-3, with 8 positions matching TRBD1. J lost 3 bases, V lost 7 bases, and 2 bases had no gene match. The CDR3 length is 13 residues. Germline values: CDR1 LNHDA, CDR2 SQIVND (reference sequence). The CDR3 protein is CASMGTGGNTIYF. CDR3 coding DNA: TGTGCCAGTATGGGGACAGGTGGAAACACCATATATTTT. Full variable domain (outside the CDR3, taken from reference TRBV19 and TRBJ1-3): DGGITQSPKYLFRKEGQNVTLSCEQNLNHDAMYWYRQDPGQGLRLIYYSQIVNDFQKGDIAEGYSVSREKKESFPLTVTSAQKNPTAFYLCASMGTGGNTIYFGEGSWLTVV.

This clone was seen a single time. The CDR3 is CASSTRLQLRTQYF. The CDR3 DNA reads as TGTGCCAGCAGCACTCGCCTACAGCTTCGGACCCAGTACTTC. V and J are TRBV7-8 and TRBJ2-5; the D is unclear. V was pared by 5 bases and J by 7 bases, with 17 bases between. Germline V CDR1 and CDR2: SGHVS, FQNEAQ. The CDR3 runs to 14 residues.

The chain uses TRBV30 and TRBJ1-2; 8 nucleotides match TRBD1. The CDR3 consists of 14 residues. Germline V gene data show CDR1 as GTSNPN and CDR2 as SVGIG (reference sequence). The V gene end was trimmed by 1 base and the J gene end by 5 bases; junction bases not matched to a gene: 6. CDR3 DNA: TGTGCCTGGAGTGCCAATACAGGGGGTTATGGCTACACCTTC. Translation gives CAWSANTGGYGYTF.

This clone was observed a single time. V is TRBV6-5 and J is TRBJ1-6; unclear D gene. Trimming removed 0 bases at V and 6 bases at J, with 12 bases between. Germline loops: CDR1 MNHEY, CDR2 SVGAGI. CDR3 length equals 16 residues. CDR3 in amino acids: CASSYSGRYSNSPLHF. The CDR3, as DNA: TGTGCCAGCAGTTACTCCGGGAGGTATAGTAATTCACCCCTCCACTTT.

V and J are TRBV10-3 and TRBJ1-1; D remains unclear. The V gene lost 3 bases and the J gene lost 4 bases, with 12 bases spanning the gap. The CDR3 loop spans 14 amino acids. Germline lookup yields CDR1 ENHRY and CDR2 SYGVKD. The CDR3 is CAISETELRTEAFF. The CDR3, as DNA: TGTGCCATCAGTGAAACAGAGTTGCGCACTGAAGCTTTCTTT.

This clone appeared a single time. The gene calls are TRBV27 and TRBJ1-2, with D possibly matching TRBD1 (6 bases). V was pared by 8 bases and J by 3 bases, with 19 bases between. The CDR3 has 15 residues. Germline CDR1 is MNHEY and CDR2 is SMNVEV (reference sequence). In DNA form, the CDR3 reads TGTGCCAGCCCTAGACAGGCAGGAGGTTACTATGGCTACACCTTC. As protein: CASPRQAGGYYGYTF.

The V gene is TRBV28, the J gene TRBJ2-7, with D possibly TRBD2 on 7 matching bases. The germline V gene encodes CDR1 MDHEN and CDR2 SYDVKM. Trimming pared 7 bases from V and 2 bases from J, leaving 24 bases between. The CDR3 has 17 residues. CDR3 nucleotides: TGTGCCAGCAAAGGCTGGGTGGAGGAGCGGGACACCTACGAGCAGTACTTC. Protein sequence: CASKGWVEERDTYEQYF.

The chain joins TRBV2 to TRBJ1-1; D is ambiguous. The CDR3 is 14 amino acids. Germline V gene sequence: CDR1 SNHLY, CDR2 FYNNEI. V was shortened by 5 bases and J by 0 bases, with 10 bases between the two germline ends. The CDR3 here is CASSQILLNTEAFF. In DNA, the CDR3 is TGTGCCAGCAGTCAGATCCTACTGAACACTGAAGCTTTCTTT.